This T cell receptor beta chain was documented in a study of T cell changes during pregnancy in multiple sclerosis. Assay used: immunoSEQ multiplex PCR; TCRdb lists only in-frame clones, some missing. The profile shows over 40,000 clones, nearly 95% of them singletons. Per germline, CDR1 SGHTA and CDR2 FQGTGA. The CDR3 is 15 amino acids. Trimming removed 5 bases at V and 11 bases at J, with 19 bases between. The sequence was collected from a female donor with multiple sclerosis, enrolled in a pregnancy study. Source: CD4+ T cells from peripheral blood mononuclear cells, taken in the second trimester of pregnancy. The chain employs TRBV7-3 and TRBJ1-6; D call uncertain. CDR3 sequence reads: CASSPSDGIGTPLHF. Here the CDR3 DNA reads TGTGCCAGCAGCCCCTCGGACGGCATCGGGACACCCCTCCACTTT.